This T cell receptor beta chain appears in the sequencing data of a study of blood T cell repertoires in COVID-19. About the research overall: PBMCs, B-cell-depleted T cells, or T cells were the source of the cDNA or gDNA that made up the material.

V was pared by 3 bases and J by 0 bases, with 12 bases between. The CDR3 runs to 16 residues. Germline assignment: CDR1 LNHDA and CDR2 SQIVND (reference sequence). Assay used: immunoSEQ multiplex PCR; TCRdb lists only in-frame clones, some missing. This sample has under 250,000 clones, with more than 70% found just once. This receptor was obtained from a man older than 75 with acute or convalescent COVID-19. The material sequenced was peripheral blood. The V and J genes are TRBV19 and TRBJ1-3, with D possibly matching TRBD1 (5 bases). The CDR3 bases are TGTGCCAGTAGTATCCCTAGGGGCTACTCTGGAAACACCATATATTTT. Translating it yields CASSIPRGYSGNTIYF.